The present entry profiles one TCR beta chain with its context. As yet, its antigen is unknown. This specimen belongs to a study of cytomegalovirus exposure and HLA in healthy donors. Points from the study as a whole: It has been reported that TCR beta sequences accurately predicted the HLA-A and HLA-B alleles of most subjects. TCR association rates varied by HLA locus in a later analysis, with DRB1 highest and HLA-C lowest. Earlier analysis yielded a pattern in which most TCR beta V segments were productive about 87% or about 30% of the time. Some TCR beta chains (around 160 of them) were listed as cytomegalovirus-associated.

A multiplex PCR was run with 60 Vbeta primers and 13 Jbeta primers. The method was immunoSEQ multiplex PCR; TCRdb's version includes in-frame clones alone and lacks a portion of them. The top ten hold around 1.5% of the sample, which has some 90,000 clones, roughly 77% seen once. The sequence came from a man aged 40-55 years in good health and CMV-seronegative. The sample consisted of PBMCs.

CDR3 loop: CASSVDGALLNTEAFF. In DNA, the CDR3 is TGTGCCAGCAGCGTAGACGGTGCCCTGTTGAACACTGAAGCTTTCTTT. The gene calls are TRBV7-9 and TRBJ1-1; unclear D gene. Germline values: CDR1 SEHNR, CDR2 FQNEAQ (reference sequence). This CDR3 is built from 16 residues. The V gene lost 5 bases and the J gene lost 0 bases, with 16 bases spanning the gap.